These 32 T cell receptor beta chains share one sample of origin, sequenced in a study of T cell responses to AZD1222 COVID-19 vaccine. Clones were sequenced by immunoSEQ multiplex PCR, and TCRdb holds only the in-frame ones, with some missing. Of approximately 150,000 clones detected, roughly 93% appear once; the ten largest clones hold around 0.9%. The material sequenced was peripheral blood, taken on day 0 of MenACWY control vaccination. Receptors originate from an adult in good health.

This chain joins TRBV11-2 and TRBJ2-5; 8 bases align to TRBD1. This CDR3 region has 15 residues. CDR1 is SGHAT, CDR2 FQNNGV, per germline. J lost 7 bases, V lost 3 bases, and 10 bases had no gene match. CDR3 sequence (DNA): TGTGCCAGCAGCTTTGGACAGGGTAACCTTTTGACCCAGTACTTC. Translating it yields CASSFGQGNLLTQYF.

The chain recombines TRBV7-9 with TRBJ1-3, with 8 bases lining up with TRBD1. J lost 6 bases, V lost 5 bases, and 6 bases had no gene match. The CDR3 has 14 amino acids. The germline CDR1 and CDR2 sequences are SEHNR and FQNEAQ (reference sequence). CDR3 residues: CASSQDRDQNTIYF. Here the CDR3 DNA reads TGTGCCAGCAGCCAGGACAGGGATCAAAACACCATATATTTT. The entire variable domain, with the rest obtained from reference TRBV7-9 and TRBJ1-3, is as follows: DTGVSQNPRHKITKRGQNVTFRCDPISEHNRLYWYRQTLGQGPEFLTYFQNEAQLEKSRLLSDRFSAERPKGSFSTLEIQRTEQGDSAMYLCASSQDRDQNTIYFGEGSWLTVV.

The V call is TRBV30, the J call TRBJ1-5; 10 nucleotides align to TRBD1. This CDR3 spans 14 amino acids. J lost 4 bases, V lost 2 bases, and 2 bases had no gene match. Germline loops: CDR1 GTSNPN, CDR2 SVGIG (reference sequence). The CDR3: CAWSRDRGNQPQHF. CDR3 nucleotides: TGTGCCTGGAGTAGGGACAGGGGAAATCAGCCCCAGCATTTT. Combining the CDR3 with reference TRBV30 and TRBJ1-5 gives the whole variable domain SQTIHQWPATLVQPVGSPLSLECTVEGTSNPNLYWYRQAAGRGLQLLFYSVGIGQISSEVPQNLSASRPQDRQFILSSKKLLLSDSGFYLCAWSRDRGNQPQHFGDGTRLSIL.

The V call is TRBV9, the J call TRBJ2-1; maybe TRBD1 (6 bases). V shed 4 bases and J shed 1 base, with 15 bases lying between them. The CDR3 has 16 amino acids. The germline gives CDR1 SGDLS, CDR2 YYNGEE. The CDR3 DNA sequence: TGTGCCAGCAGCTCACGAGGAAGGGGGTCCTACAATGAGCAGTTCTTC. It codes for CASSSRGRGSYNEQFF.

The J gene is TRBJ2-7, the V gene TRBV19; no definite D call. Germline CDR1 and CDR2: LNHDA and SQIVND (reference sequence). Trimming removed 5 bases at V and 5 bases at J, with 16 bases between. CDR3 size: 14 residues. CDR3 in DNA: TGTGCCAGTAGTGAGGAGAAATCGCGCGACGAGCAGTACTTC. Its protein product is CASSEEKSRDEQYF.

The gene calls are TRBV6-5 and TRBJ2-7; D not certain. V gave up 6 bases and J gave up 0 bases, with 9 bases separating them. The length of the CDR3 is 13 residues. The germline V gene has CDR1 MNHEY and CDR2 SVGAGI. The CDR3, as DNA: TGTGCCAGCAGAAGGGTTTCCTCCTACGAGCAGTACTTC. As protein: CASRRVSSYEQYF.

J is TRBJ2-5 and V is TRBV7-6; TRBD2 matches at 7 bases. CDR1 is SGHVS and CDR2 is FNYEAQ in the germline V gene. The CDR3 extends over 12 amino acids. V gave up 11 bases and J gave up 0 bases; unmatched junction bases: 3. CDR3 region: CASGGDQETQYF. The CDR3 coding sequence is TGTGCCTCGGGGGGAGACCAAGAGACCCAGTACTTC.

The chain has TRBV28 and TRBJ2-2; perhaps D is TRBD1 or TRBD2 (6 bases each). Trimming removed 5 bases at V and 4 bases at J, with 11 bases between. The CDR3 is made up of 14 amino acids. In germline, CDR1 is MDHEN, CDR2 SYDVKM. CDR3 sequence reads: CASSQQGLTGELFF. CDR3 in DNA: TGTGCCAGCAGTCAACAGGGACTCACCGGGGAGCTGTTTTTT.

V gene TRBV15 combines with J gene TRBJ1-4, with D perhaps matching TRBD1 (5 bases). CDR1 and CDR2 (germline): LNHNV, YYDKDF (reference sequence). There are 15 residues in the CDR3. Trimming cost V 1 base and J 7 bases, with 13 bases left between them. The CDR3 loop reads CATSRVVGVGEKLFF. The CDR3 DNA follows: TGTGCCACCAGCAGAGTCGTAGGGGTTGGTGAAAAACTGTTTTTT.

Here the CDR3 reads CASSPGTVRQPQHF. In DNA, the CDR3 is TGTGCCAGCAGCCCCGGGACGGTGCGTCAGCCCCAGCATTTT. The chain employs TRBV11-2 and TRBJ1-5; D possibly corresponds to TRBD1 (5 bases). V lost 5 bases and J lost 6, with 14 bases in between. CDR1 SGHAT and CDR2 FQNNGV come from the germline V gene. The CDR3 is made up of 14 amino acids.

V usage is TRBV18 and J usage is TRBJ1-3, with D unclear. The germline V and J ends were trimmed by 3 bases and 2 bases, with 8 bases remaining between them. The CDR3 is 14 residues long. CDR1 is KGHSH and CDR2 is LQKENI in the germline V gene. The CDR3 DNA reads as TGTGCCAGCTCACCTGGGCAGCCTGGAAACACCATATATTTT. Residues: CASSPGQPGNTIYF.

The genes are TRBV2 and TRBJ2-3, with D perhaps assigned TRBD1 or TRBD2 (5 bases each). V was clipped by 8 bases and J by 0 bases, with 9 bases between them. The length of the CDR3 is 13 residues. Germline V gives CDR1 SNHLY, CDR2 FYNNEI. The CDR3 nucleotides are TGTGCCAGCGGGACGTACAGCACAGATACGCAGTATTTT. This gives the protein CASGTYSTDTQYF. The whole variable domain, filled in from reference TRBV2 and TRBJ2-3, reads EPEVTQTPSHQVTQMGQEVILRCVPISNHLYFYWYRQILGQKVEFLVSFYNNEISEKSEIFDDQFSVERPDGSNFTLKIRSTKLEDSAMYFCASGTYSTDTQYFGPGTRLTVL.

This sequence joins TRBV25-1 and TRBJ1-1; D gene unclear. CDR3 length: 14 residues. Trimming left V 1 base short and J 4 bases short, with 10 bases between. Germline V lookup: CDR1 MGHDK, CDR2 SYGVNS. CDR3 loop: CASSESFGGTEAFF. DNA for the CDR3: TGTGCCAGCAGTGAATCATTTGGAGGCACTGAAGCTTTCTTT.

The chain combines TRBV13 with TRBJ2-3; the match to TRBD2 covers 11 bases. Germline V gene sequence: CDR1 PRHDT, CDR2 FYEKMQ (reference sequence). The CDR3 spans 18 residues. Trimming removed 2 bases from V and 2 bases from J; junction bases left unmatched: 9. CDR3 amino acids: CASSLSSGRPPDTDTQYF. The CDR3 bases are TGTGCCAGCAGCTTATCTAGCGGGAGGCCACCAGACACAGATACGCAGTATTTT.

J is TRBJ1-5 and V is TRBV6-5, with 7 bases matching TRBD1. After removal of 4 bases from V and 6 bases from J, the junction contained 6 bases not matched to a gene. The CDR3 runs to 14 residues. Germline V CDR1 and CDR2: MNHEY, SVGAGI. The CDR3 region is CASSSTPGGQPQHF. For the CDR3, the DNA is TGTGCCAGCAGTTCGACGCCAGGGGGTCAGCCCCAGCATTTT.

The chain couples TRBV6-1 to TRBJ1-2; D is undetermined. Trimming left V 1 base short and J 3 bases short, with 9 bases between. Germline CDR1 and CDR2: MNHNS and SASEGT. This CDR3 spans 14 amino acids. For the CDR3, the DNA is TGTGCCAGCAGTGAAGGGGAGGAGTACTATGGCTACACCTTC. Translation gives CASSEGEEYYGYTF.

The chain has TRBV28 and TRBJ1-3; 7 nucleotides match TRBD1. This CDR3 has 16 amino acids. V shed 6 bases and J 2 bases; nucleotides not matched to a gene: 10. Germline values: CDR1 MDHEN, CDR2 SYDVKM. The CDR3 loop is CASRRGGGTAGNTIYF. The DNA for the CDR3 is TGTGCCAGCAGGCGAGGTGGTGGGACAGCTGGAAACACCATATATTTT.

V gene TRBV13 combines with J gene TRBJ1-2, with 9 bases fitting TRBD1. This CDR3 comprises 14 residues. Germline CDR1 and CDR2: PRHDT and FYEKMQ (reference sequence). With V trimmed by 3 bases and J by 5 bases, 4 bases remained unmatched. The CDR3 nucleotides read TGTGCCAGCAGCTTGGACAGGGGAGGATATGGCTACACCTTC. Its protein is CASSLDRGGYGYTF.

The chain joins TRBV7-8 to TRBJ1-2, with D perhaps TRBD1 (6 bases). V shed 4 bases and J shed 4 bases, with 16 bases lying between them. The CDR3 totals 15 residues. Germline V gives CDR1 SGHVS, CDR2 FQNEAQ. The CDR3 DNA is TGTGCCAGCAGCTCACTCAGGACAGCGAGCTATGGCTACACCTTC. Its translation: CASSSLRTASYGYTF. The variable domain in full, with the rest retrieved from reference TRBV7-8 and TRBJ1-2, is GAGVSQSPRYKVAKRGQDVALRCDPISGHVSLFWYQQALGQGPEFLTYFQNEAQLDKSGLPSDRFFAERPEGSVSTLKIQRTQQEDSAVYLCASSSLRTASYGYTFGSGTRLTVV.

The rearrangement joins TRBV19 to TRBJ1-1, with 7 bases lining up with TRBD1. Germline V CDR1 and CDR2: LNHDA, SQIVND (reference sequence). V lost 6 bases, J lost 1 base, and 5 bases stayed unmatched. The CDR3 is made up of 14 amino acids. CDR3 nucleotides: TGTGCCAGTAGACCGACAGGGTCGAACACTGAAGCTTTCTTT. It codes for CASRPTGSNTEAFF.

The chain couples TRBV6-1 to TRBJ2-2; no definite D call. Germline-derived CDR1 and CDR2 are MNHNS and SASEGT. The ends were cut back, 2 bases at V and 2 bases at J, with 9 bases in the middle. The CDR3 runs 15 residues. CDR3 sequence (DNA): TGTGCCAGCAGTGAATTCGACGGTAACACCGGGGAGCTGTTTTTT. Protein product: CASSEFDGNTGELFF.

J is TRBJ2-5 and V is TRBV5-1, with TRBD2 matching over 9 bases. CDR1 SGHRS and CDR2 YFSETQ come from the germline V gene. The CDR3 has 14 residues. The J segment lost 3 bases and the V segment lost 4 bases, leaving 4 bases of the junction unmatched. The CDR3 DNA reads as TGCGCCAGCAGCGGTAGCGGGGGAAAAGAGACCCAGTACTTC. Its translation: CASSGSGGKETQYF.

This chain joins TRBV6-4 and TRBJ2-1; D is uncertain. Trimming stripped 10 bases from V and 4 bases from J, with 17 bases between. This CDR3 comprises 14 residues. Germline V CDR1 and CDR2: MRHNA, SNTAGT. This CDR3 is CATSWWSSYNEQFF. CDR3 coding DNA: TGTGCCACCTCGTGGTGGAGTTCTTACAATGAGCAGTTCTTC.

The chain combines TRBV27 with TRBJ2-7; TRBD2 matches at 9 bases. Germline trimming cut 3 bases from V and 4 bases from J; bases unmatched to any gene: 13. CDR3 length: 17 amino acids. From germline, CDR1 is MNHEY and CDR2 SMNVEV (reference sequence). CDR3 sequence reads: CASSLGASGTHRYEQYF. The CDR3 DNA follows: TGTGCCAGCAGTTTGGGGGCTAGCGGGACACATCGTTACGAGCAGTACTTC.

The chain links TRBV7-2 to TRBJ1-4, with TRBD1 matching 8 bases. This CDR3 has 15 amino acids. With 5 bases clipped from V and 7 bases from J, the junction kept 9 bases outside the gene matches. CDR1 SGHTA and CDR2 FQGNSA come from the germline V gene. CDR3 residues: CASSARTGSGEKLFF. The CDR3 DNA reads TGTGCCAGCAGCGCACGGACAGGGAGCGGTGAAAAACTGTTTTTT.

The chain has TRBV6-1 and TRBJ2-1; D could derive from TRBD1 or TRBD2 (6 bases each). Germline CDR1 is MNHNS and CDR2 is SASEGT. V dropped 4 bases and J dropped 2 bases, with 18 bases sitting between them. This CDR3 has 17 amino acids. The chain's CDR3 is CASSGGAQGHPYNEQFF. The CDR3 nucleotides are TGTGCCAGCAGTGGGGGGGCGCAGGGCCACCCCTACAATGAGCAGTTCTTC.

The chain combines TRBV6-1 with TRBJ2-5, with 12 bases identical to TRBD2. V lost 0 bases and J lost 5; bases outside the gene matches: 4. The germline V gene has CDR1 MNHNS and CDR2 SASEGT. This CDR3 spans 16 amino acids. The CDR3 nucleotides are TGTGCCAGCAGTGAAGCTCTAGCGGGAGGGACGGAGACCCAGTACTTC. It translates to CASSEALAGGTETQYF.

This clone showed up just once. The chain couples TRBV9 to TRBJ1-3, with D perhaps matching TRBD1 (5 bases). Trimming stripped 0 bases from V and 0 bases from J, with 7 bases between. This CDR3 spans 15 amino acids. Germline lookup yields CDR1 SGDLS and CDR2 YYNGEE. Written as DNA, the CDR3 is TGTGCCAGCAGCGTAGGGGGGAGCTCTGGAAACACCATATATTTT. This translates into CASSVGGSSGNTIYF.

The V call is TRBV6-2 or TRBV6-3, the J call TRBJ2-1, with 9 bases matching TRBD1. J lost 9 bases, V lost 4 bases, and 10 bases had no gene match. The CDR3 loop spans 15 amino acids. The germline CDR1 and CDR2 sequences are MNHEY and SVGEGT. The CDR3 reads CASSWSTGGYGEQFF. CDR3 sequence (DNA): TGTGCCAGCAGTTGGTCCACAGGGGGCTACGGTGAGCAGTTCTTC.

Judged by abundance, this clone is medium-sized. The gene calls are TRBV28 and TRBJ2-7, with TRBD2 matching 8 bases. This CDR3 region has 16 residues. The J segment lost 4 bases and the V segment lost 3 bases, leaving 11 bases of the junction unmatched. Germline V gives CDR1 MDHEN, CDR2 SYDVKM. CDR3 sequence: CASSFRGGRDPYEQYF. Here the CDR3 DNA reads TGTGCCAGCAGTTTCCGGGGGGGGCGGGACCCATACGAGCAGTACTTC.

This chain connects TRBV5-1 to TRBJ2-3; 11 bases line up with TRBD2. Germline CDR1 SGHRS, CDR2 YFSETQ. With 0 bases clipped from V and 0 bases from J, the junction kept 6 bases outside the gene matches. The CDR3 contains 18 residues. This CDR3 reads CASSLGGLAGGSTDTQYF. The DNA for the CDR3 is TGCGCCAGCAGCTTGGGAGGCCTAGCGGGAGGAAGCACAGATACGCAGTATTTT.

The chain joins TRBV4-2 to TRBJ1-2, with D possibly TRBD1 on 6 matching bases. This CDR3 is 15 amino acids long. The V gene lost 1 base and the J gene lost 2 bases, with 11 bases spanning the gap. Germline CDR1 is LGHNA and CDR2 is YNFKEQ. In nucleotides, the CDR3 is TGTGCCAGCAGCCAAGCCGAACAGGGCAACTATGGCTACACCTTC. This encodes CASSQAEQGNYGYTF.